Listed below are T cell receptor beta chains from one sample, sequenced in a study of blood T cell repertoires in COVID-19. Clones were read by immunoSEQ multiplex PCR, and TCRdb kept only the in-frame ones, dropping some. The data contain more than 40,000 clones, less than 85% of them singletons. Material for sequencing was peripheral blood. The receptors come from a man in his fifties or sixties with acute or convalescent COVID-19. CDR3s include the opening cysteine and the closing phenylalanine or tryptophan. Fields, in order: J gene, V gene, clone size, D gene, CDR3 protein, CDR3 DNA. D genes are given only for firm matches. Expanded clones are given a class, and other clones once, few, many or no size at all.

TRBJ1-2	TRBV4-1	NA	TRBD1	CASSQGQGYGYTF	TGCGCCAGCAGCCAGGGACAGGGTTATGGCTACACCTTC
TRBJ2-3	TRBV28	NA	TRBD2	CASSFVGLAGGRGTDTQYF	TGTGCCAGCAGTTTTGTGGGACTAGCGGGAGGGCGGGGCACAGATACGCAGTATTTT
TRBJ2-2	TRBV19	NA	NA	CASRRNTNTGELFF	TGTGCCAGTAGACGAAACACGAACACCGGGGAGCTGTTTTTT
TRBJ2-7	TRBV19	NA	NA	CASSIGQSLLGYEQYF	TGTGCCAGTAGTATTGGACAGTCCCTGTTAGGTTACGAGCAGTACTTC
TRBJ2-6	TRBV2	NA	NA	CASSEEGYGANVLTF	TGTGCCAGCAGTGAAGAGGGGTACGGGGCCAACGTCCTGACTTTC
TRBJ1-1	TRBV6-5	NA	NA	CASSYQWTEMNTEAFF	TGTGCCAGCAGTTACCAATGGACAGAGATGAACACTGAAGCTTTCTTT
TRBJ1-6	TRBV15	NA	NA	CATSRGYIQGGDSPLHF	TGTGCCACCAGCAGAGGCTATATACAGGGAGGGGATTCACCCCTCCACTTT
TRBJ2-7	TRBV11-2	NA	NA	CASSLEYRDEQYF	TGTGCCAGCAGCTTAGAATACAGGGACGAGCAGTACTTC
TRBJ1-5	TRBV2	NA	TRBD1	CASSFSRDRGQPQHF	TGTGCCAGCAGTTTTTCCCGGGACAGGGGGCAGCCCCAGCATTTT
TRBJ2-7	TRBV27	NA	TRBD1	CASSQQGPHYEQYF	TGTGCCAGCAGTCAACAGGGGCCGCACTACGAGCAGTACTTC
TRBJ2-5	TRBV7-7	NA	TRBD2	CASSLGLAGGDGETQYF	TGTGCCAGCAGCTTAGGACTAGCGGGGGGGGATGGCGAGACCCAGTACTTC
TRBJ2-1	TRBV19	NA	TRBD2	CASSQASGLYNEQFF	TGTGCCAGTAGTCAAGCTAGCGGTCTCTACAATGAGCAGTTCTTC
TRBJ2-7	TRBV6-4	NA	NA	CASRTVPDYEQYF	TGTGCCAGCAGGACAGTACCAGACTACGAGCAGTACTTC
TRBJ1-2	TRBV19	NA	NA	CASSITQGKGHGYTF	TGTGCCAGTAGCATAACACAGGGAAAGGGGCATGGCTACACCTTC
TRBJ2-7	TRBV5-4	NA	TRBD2	CASSSSGSLNYEQYF	TGTGCCAGCAGCTCTAGCGGGAGCCTCAACTACGAGCAGTACTTC
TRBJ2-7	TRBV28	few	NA	CASIDNYEQYF	TGTGCCAGCATTGACAACTACGAGCAGTACTTC
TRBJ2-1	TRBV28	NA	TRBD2	CASSPPGLVNNEQFF	TGTGCCAGCAGTCCACCGGGACTAGTTAACAATGAGCAGTTCTTC
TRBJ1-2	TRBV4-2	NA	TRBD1	CASSQGQGVNYGYTF	TGTGCCAGCAGCCAAGGACAGGGGGTTAACTATGGCTACACCTTC
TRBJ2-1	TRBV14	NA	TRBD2	CASSHEAGRSSYNEQFF	TGTGCCAGCAGCCATGAAGCGGGGCGGAGCTCCTACAATGAGCAGTTCTTC
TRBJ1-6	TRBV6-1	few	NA	CASSELGHNNSPLHF	TGTGCCAGCAGTGAATTGGGACACAATAATTCACCCCTCCACTTT
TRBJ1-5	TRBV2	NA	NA	CASSELEDSNQPQHF	TGTGCCAGCAGTGAGCTGGAGGATAGCAATCAGCCCCAGCATTTT
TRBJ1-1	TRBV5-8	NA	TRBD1	CASSSQGFTTEAFF	TGTGCCAGCAGCTCACAGGGGTTTACGACTGAAGCTTTCTTT
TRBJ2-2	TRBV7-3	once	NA	CASSLNRVRNTGELFF	TGTGCCAGCAGCCTGAACAGGGTACGGAACACCGGGGAGCTGTTTTTT
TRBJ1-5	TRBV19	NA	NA	CASSIALTGPNQPQHF	TGTGCCAGTAGTATTGCCCTCACCGGTCCCAATCAGCCCCAGCATTTT
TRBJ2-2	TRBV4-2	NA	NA	CASSQSDRTGELFF	TGTGCCAGCAGCCAGAGTGACAGGACCGGGGAGCTGTTTTTT
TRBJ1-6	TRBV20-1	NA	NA	CSASRGNSPLHF	TGCAGTGCTAGTAGGGGGAATTCACCCCTCCACTTT
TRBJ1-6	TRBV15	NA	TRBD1	CATSRIRDRGSWRAYSYNSPLHF	TGTGCCACCAGCAGAATCCGGGACAGGGGGTCTTGGAGGGCTTACTCCTATAATTCACCCCTCCACTTT
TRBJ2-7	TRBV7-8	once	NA	CASSPGRVGLAPSYEQYF	TGTGCCAGCAGCCCGGGCAGGGTGGGCCTAGCGCCGTCCTACGAGCAGTACTTC
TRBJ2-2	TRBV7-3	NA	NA	CASSPRGTGELFF	TGTGCCAGCAGCCCCCGGGGTACAGGGGAGCTGTTTTTT
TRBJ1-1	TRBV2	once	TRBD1	CASSEDRGDTEAFF	TGTGCCAGCAGTGAAGACAGGGGGGACACTGAAGCTTTCTTT
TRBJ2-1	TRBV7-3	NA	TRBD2	CASSPQVSGVYNEQFF	TGTGCCAGCAGCCCCCAGGTTAGCGGGGTCTACAATGAGCAGTTCTTC
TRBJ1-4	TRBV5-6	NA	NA	CASSYREPTNEKLFF	TGTGCCAGCAGCTACAGGGAACCAACTAATGAAAAACTGTTTTTT
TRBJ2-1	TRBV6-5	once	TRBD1	CASKVALGGVEQFF	TGTGCCAGCAAAGTGGCCCTAGGGGGCGTTGAGCAGTTCTTC
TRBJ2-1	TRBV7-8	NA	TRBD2	CASSLRLSGVNEQFF	TGTGCCAGCAGCTTAAGGTTGAGCGGGGTCAATGAGCAGTTCTTC
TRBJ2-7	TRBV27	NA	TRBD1	CASSSPGQGFHEQYF	TGTGCCAGCAGTTCACCGGGACAGGGGTTCCACGAGCAGTACTTC
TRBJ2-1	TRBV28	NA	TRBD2	CASSLSGGRDIYNEQFF	TGTGCCAGCAGTTTATCGGGGGGGCGGGACATCTACAATGAGCAGTTCTTC
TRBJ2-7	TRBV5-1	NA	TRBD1	CASSSGQGVYKQYF	TGCGCCAGCAGCTCGGGACAGGGAGTCTACAAGCAGTACTTC
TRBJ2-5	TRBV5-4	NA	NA	CASSLRGGAYQETQYF	TGTGCCAGCAGCTTGAGAGGGGGAGCGTACCAAGAGACCCAGTACTTC
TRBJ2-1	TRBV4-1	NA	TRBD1	CASSRKGADGENEQFF	TGCGCCAGCAGCCGAAAGGGGGCCGACGGCGAGAATGAGCAGTTCTTC
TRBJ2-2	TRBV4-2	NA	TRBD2	CASSQASGGATGELFF	TGTGCCAGCAGCCAAGCCAGCGGGGGGGCAACCGGGGAGCTGTTTTTT
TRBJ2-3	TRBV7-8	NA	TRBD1	CASSLGQGPATQYF	TGTGCCAGCAGCCTAGGACAGGGCCCAGCTACGCAGTATTTT
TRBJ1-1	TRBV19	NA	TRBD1	CASSVDRGDTEAFF	TGTGCCAGTAGTGTAGACAGGGGTGACACTGAAGCTTTCTTT
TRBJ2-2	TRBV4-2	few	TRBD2	CASSQDVVAGGRGELFF	TGTGCCAGCAGCCAAGATGTGGTAGCGGGGGGGCGAGGGGAGCTGTTTTTT
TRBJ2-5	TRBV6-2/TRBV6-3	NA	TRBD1	CASSSDRAREGTQYF	TGTGCCAGCAGTTCGGACAGGGCTAGGGAAGGGACCCAGTACTTC
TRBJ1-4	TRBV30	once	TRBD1	CAWAPTGPNEKLFF	TGTGCCTGGGCGCCGACAGGGCCGAATGAAAAACTGTTTTTT